The 6 T cell receptor beta chains presented below share a single source sample, sequenced in a study of T cells in Graves' hyperthyroidism and ophthalmopathy. Amplified TCR beta CDR3 regions came from RNA transcripts. When the TCR CDR3 underwent first-round RT-PCR, the HTBI primer set was used. One entry per CDR3 protein, called by TCRdb with MiXCR from the multiplex PCR reads. Of around 420,000 distinct CDR3 sequences listed, approximately 14% are singletons. Sequencing used blood. The receptors were sampled from a woman younger than 35 with Graves' hyperthyroidism.

This clonotype was picked up many times. The chain carries TRBV12-3 or TRBV12-4 and TRBJ1-5, with D uncertain. The V and J ends lost 6 bases and 1 base respectively, with 7 bases between them. This CDR3 is built from 13 residues. The chain's CDR3 is CASRGGSNQPQHF. The CDR3 DNA reads as TGTGCCAGCAGAGGTGGGAGCAATCAGCCCCAGCATTTT.

This clonotype was observed many times. This rearrangement joins TRBV29-1 to TRBJ1-1; 8 nucleotides agree with TRBD1. V was clipped by 3 bases and J by 4 bases; unmatched bases: 10. Germline CDR1 is SQVTM and CDR2 is ANQGSEA. The CDR3 length is 15 residues. This CDR3 is CSVDMAGGRVTEAFF. DNA of the CDR3: TGCAGCGTTGATATGGCAGGGGGCCGGGTCACTGAAGCTTTCTTT.

This clonotype was picked up many times. This chain links TRBV12-3 or TRBV12-4 with TRBJ1-1; D gene ambiguous. CDR3 length equals 11 residues. V gave up 6 bases and J gave up 12 bases, with 14 bases separating them. The CDR3 bases are TGTGCCAGCAGGTCTAGCCGCGACTCTTTCTTT. This encodes CASRSSRDSFF.

J is TRBJ1-6 and V is TRBV9; possibly TRBD1 for D (6 bases). The CDR3 length is 17 residues. V gave up 4 bases and J gave up 0 bases, with 14 bases separating them. The germline V gene encodes CDR1 SGDLS and CDR2 YYNGEE. For the CDR3, the DNA is TGTGCCAGCAGCCCGGGGGCAGCGATCTCCTATAATTCACCCCTCCACTTT. Protein: CASSPGAAISYNSPLHF.

This clonotype was counted between two and nine times. The rearrangement links TRBV20-1 to TRBJ2-3; 7 bases match TRBD2. Germline assignment: CDR1 DFQATT and CDR2 SNEGSKA (reference sequence). This CDR3 spans 16 amino acids. Germline trimming cut 5 bases from V and 1 base from J; bases unmatched to any gene: 12. CDR3 coding DNA: TGCAGTGCTCGCCGACGGGGGGAGGGTCGCACAGATACGCAGTATTTT. Translating it yields CSARRRGEGRTDTQYF.

This clonotype was seen ten or more times. The chain combines TRBV20-1 with TRBJ1-5, with D unclear. V gave up 1 base and J gave up 8 bases, with 12 bases separating them. The germline V gene has CDR1 DFQATT and CDR2 SNEGSKA (reference sequence). The CDR3 runs 13 residues. CDR3 sequence reads: CSARGVVQEPQHF. The CDR3, as DNA: TGCAGTGCTAGAGGGGTGGTCCAGGAGCCCCAGCATTTT.